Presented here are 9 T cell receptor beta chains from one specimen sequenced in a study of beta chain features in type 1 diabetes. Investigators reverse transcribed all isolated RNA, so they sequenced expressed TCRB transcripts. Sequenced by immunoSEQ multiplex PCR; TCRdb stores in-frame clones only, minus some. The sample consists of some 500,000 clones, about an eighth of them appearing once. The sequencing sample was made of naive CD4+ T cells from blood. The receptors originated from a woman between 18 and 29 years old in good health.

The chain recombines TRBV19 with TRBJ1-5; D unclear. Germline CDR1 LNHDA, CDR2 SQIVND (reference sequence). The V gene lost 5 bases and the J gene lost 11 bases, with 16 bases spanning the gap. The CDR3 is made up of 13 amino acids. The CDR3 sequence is CASSFRPAEAQHF. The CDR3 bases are TGTGCCAGTAGTTTCCGGCCGGCGGAGGCCCAGCATTTT.

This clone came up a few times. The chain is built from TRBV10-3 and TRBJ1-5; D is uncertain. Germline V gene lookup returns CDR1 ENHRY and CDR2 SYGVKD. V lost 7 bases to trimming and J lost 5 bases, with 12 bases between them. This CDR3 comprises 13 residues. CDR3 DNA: TGTGCCATCACCAAAAACTGGGATCAGCCCCAGCATTTT. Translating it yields CAITKNWDQPQHF.

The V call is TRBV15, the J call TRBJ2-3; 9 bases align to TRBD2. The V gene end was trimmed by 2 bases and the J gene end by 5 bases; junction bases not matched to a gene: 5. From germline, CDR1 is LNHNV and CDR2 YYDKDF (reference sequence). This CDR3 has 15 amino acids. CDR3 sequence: CATSRQRGEGDTQYF. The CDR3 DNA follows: TGTGCCACCAGCAGACAGCGGGGGGAGGGAGATACGCAGTATTTT.

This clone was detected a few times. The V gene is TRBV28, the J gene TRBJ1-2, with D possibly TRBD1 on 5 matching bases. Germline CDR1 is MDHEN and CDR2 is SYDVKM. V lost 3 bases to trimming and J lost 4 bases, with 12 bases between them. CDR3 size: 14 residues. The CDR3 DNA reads TGTGCCAGCAGTTTCGCGCAGGGTCCCTATGGCTACACCTTC. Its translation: CASSFAQGPYGYTF.

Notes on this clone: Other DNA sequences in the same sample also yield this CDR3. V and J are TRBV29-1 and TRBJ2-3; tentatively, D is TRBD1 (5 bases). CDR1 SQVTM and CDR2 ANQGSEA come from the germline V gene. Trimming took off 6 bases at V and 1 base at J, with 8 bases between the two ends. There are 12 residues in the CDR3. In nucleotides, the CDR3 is TGCAGCGTGGGGCAACGCACAGATACGCAGTATTTT. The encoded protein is CSVGQRTDTQYF.

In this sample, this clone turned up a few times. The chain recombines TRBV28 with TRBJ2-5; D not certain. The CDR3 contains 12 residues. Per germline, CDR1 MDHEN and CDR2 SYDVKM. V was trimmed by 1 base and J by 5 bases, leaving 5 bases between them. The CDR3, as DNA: TGTGCCAGCAGTTTATCACCCGAGACCCAGTACTTC. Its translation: CASSLSPETQYF. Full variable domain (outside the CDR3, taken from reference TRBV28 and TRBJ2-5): DVKVTQSSRYLVKRTGEKVFLECVQDMDHENMFWYRQDPGLGLRLIYFSYDVKMKEKGDIPEGYSVSREKKERFSLILESASTNQTSMYLCASSLSPETQYFGPGTRLLVL.

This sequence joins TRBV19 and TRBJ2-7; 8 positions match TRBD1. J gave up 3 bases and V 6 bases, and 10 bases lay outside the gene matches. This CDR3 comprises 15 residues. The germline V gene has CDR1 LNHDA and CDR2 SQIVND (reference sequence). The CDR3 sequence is CASSKVQGVYYEQYF. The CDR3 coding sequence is TGTGCCAGTAGCAAAGTACAGGGGGTATACTACGAGCAGTACTTC.

CDR3 sequence (DNA): TGTGCCAGCAGCTCCACCCTGTCGCTTCAGCCCCAGCATTTT. Protein product: CASSSTLSLQPQHF. The rearrangement links TRBV27 to TRBJ1-5, with D hard to call. Germline V lookup: CDR1 MNHEY, CDR2 SMNVEV (reference sequence). Trimming shortened V by 6 bases and J by 6 bases, and 15 bases separated the two germline ends. The CDR3 spans 14 residues.

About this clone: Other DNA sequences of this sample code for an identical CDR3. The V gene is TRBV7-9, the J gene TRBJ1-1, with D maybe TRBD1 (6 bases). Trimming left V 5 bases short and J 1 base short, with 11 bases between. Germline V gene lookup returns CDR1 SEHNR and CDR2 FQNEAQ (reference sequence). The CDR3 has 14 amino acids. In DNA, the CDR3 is TGTGCCAGCAGCCTACTACAGGGGAACACTGAAGCTTTCTTT. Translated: CASSLLQGNTEAFF. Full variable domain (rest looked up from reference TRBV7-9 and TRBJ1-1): DTGVSQNPRHKITKRGQNVTFRCDPISEHNRLYWYRQTLGQGPEFLTYFQNEAQLEKSRLLSDRFSAERPKGSFSTLEIQRTEQGDSAMYLCASSLLQGNTEAFFGQGTRLTVV.